This T cell receptor (beta chain) was obtained from a study of T cells in narcolepsy. This CDR3 has 18 amino acids. Germline CDR1 SGHAT, CDR2 FQNNGV. Between the trimmed V and J ends, which lost 4 bases and 0 bases, there was a span of 22 bases. Using immunoSEQ multiplex PCR, the repertoire was profiled, and TCRdb retains in-frame clones only, with some absent. This table holds over 25,000 clones, roughly 88% found once. This rearrangement joins TRBV11-2 to TRBJ2-7, with D tentatively TRBD2 (6 bases). The origin of this receptor is a human donor with narcolepsy. Sequencing input: CD45RA- memory CD4+ T cells from PBMCs. CDR3 DNA: TGTGCCAGCAGCTACGTGGGAGGTCGTCTTCGGAGCTCCTACGAGCAGTACTTC. Protein: CASSYVGGRLRSSYEQYF.